This T cell receptor (beta chain) was sequenced for a study of blood T cell repertoires in COVID-19. Study context: Italy, Spain and the United States were the sources of the convalescent and acute COVID-19 samples. Sample material is recorded as cDNA or gDNA derived from T cells, B-cell-depleted T cells, or PBMCs.

As handled by the study authors: Cell counts per sample came from amplifying reference gene primers. Generated by immunoSEQ multiplex PCR, the TCRdb table keeps only in-frame clones and is missing some. V and J calls and clone size come straight from that table; D and trimming were deduced from the DNA. The data contain around 62,000 clones, around 85% of them singletons. Sequenced material: peripheral blood. The TCR was taken from a man between 50 and 59 years old with acute or convalescent COVID-19.

The CDR3: CASGPGYTGELFF. In DNA, the CDR3 is TGTGCTAGTGGCCCGGGGTATACCGGGGAGCTGTTTTTT. The chain uses TRBV12-5 and TRBJ2-2; D might be TRBD2 (5 bases). Trimming took off 6 bases at V and 5 bases at J, with 10 bases between the two ends. The CDR3 spans 13 residues. The germline CDR1 and CDR2 sequences are LGHNT and FRNRAP. The complete variable domain, with remaining parts taken from reference TRBV12-5 and TRBJ2-2, reads DARVTQTPRHKVTEMGQEVTMRCQPILGHNTVFWYRQTMMQGLELLAYFRNRAPLDDSGMPKDRFSAEMPDATLATLKIQPSEPRDSAVYFCASGPGYTGELFFGEGSRLTVL.